This TCR beta chain was observed in a study of T cells in Graves' hyperthyroidism and ophthalmopathy. This clonotype was detected many times. Its antigen is undetermined. The CDR3 has 14 residues. V dropped 4 bases and J dropped 4; count of bases not matched to a gene: 5. CDR1 SGHRS and CDR2 YFSETQ come from the germline V gene. Amplification of TCR beta CDR3 regions was performed using RNA transcripts as template. The HTBI primer set drove a first-round RT-PCR of the TCR CDR3. From the multiplex PCR reads, TCRdb called clonotypes with MiXCR, one entry per CDR3 protein. This table holds fewer than 500,000 distinct CDR3 sequences, approximately 13% found once. Study-wide findings and caveats: Ophthalmopathy, which appeared later, was predicted by the model a median about 6 months before onset.

Using roughly 9.4 ml of fresh peripheral blood, PBMCs were prepared. The receptor's source is a man in his thirties or forties with Graves' hyperthyroidism that later progressed to Graves' ophthalmopathy. V and J are TRBV5-1 and TRBJ2-7; TRBD1 agrees at 10 bases. Sample: blood. The CDR3 region has the DNA TGCGCCAGCAGCGGCGGGGACAGGGGATACGAGCAGTACTTC. It encodes CASSGGDRGYEQYF.